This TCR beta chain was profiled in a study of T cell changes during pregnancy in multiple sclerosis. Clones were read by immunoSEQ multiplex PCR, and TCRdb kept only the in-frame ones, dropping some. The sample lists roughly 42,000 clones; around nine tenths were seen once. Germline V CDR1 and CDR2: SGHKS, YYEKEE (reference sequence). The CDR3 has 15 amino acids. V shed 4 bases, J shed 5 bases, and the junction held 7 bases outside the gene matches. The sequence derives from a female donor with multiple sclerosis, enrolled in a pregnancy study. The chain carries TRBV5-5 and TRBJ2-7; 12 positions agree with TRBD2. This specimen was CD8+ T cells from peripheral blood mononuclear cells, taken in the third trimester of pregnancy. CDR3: CASSQELAGGDEQYF. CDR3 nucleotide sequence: TGTGCCAGCAGCCAAGAACTAGCGGGAGGAGACGAGCAGTACTTC.